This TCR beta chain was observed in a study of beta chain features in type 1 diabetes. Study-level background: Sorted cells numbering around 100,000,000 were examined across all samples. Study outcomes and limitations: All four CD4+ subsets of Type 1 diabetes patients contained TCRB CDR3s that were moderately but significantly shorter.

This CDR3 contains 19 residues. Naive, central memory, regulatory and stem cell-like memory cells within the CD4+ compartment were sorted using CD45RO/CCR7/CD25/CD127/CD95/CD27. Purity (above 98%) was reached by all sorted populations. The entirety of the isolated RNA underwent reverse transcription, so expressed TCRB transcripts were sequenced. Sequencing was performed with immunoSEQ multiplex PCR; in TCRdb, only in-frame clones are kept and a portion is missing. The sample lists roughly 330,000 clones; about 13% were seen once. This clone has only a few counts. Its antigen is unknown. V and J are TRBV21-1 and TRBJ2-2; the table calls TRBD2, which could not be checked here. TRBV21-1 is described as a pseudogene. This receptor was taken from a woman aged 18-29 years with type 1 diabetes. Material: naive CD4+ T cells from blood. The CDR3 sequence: CASSKASARAGVPPGELFF. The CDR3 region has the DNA TGTGCCAGCAGCAAAGCCTCAGCGAGAGCGGGAGTGCCCCCGGGGGAGCTGTTTTTT.